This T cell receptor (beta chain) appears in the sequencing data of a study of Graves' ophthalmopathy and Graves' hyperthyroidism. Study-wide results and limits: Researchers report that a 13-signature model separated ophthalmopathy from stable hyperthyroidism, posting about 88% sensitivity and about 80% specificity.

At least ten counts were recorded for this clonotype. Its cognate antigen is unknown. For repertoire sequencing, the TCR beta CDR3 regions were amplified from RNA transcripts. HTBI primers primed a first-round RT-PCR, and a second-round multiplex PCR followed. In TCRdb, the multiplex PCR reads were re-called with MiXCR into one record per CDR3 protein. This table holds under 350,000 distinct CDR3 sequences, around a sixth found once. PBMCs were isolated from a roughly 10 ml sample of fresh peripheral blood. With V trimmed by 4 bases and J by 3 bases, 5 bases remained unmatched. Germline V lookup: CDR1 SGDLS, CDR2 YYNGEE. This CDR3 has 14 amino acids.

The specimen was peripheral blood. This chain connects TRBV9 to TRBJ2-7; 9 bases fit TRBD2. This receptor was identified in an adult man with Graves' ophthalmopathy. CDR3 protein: CASSPRTSDYEQYF. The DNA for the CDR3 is TGTGCCAGCAGCCCGCGGACTAGCGACTACGAGCAGTACTTC.